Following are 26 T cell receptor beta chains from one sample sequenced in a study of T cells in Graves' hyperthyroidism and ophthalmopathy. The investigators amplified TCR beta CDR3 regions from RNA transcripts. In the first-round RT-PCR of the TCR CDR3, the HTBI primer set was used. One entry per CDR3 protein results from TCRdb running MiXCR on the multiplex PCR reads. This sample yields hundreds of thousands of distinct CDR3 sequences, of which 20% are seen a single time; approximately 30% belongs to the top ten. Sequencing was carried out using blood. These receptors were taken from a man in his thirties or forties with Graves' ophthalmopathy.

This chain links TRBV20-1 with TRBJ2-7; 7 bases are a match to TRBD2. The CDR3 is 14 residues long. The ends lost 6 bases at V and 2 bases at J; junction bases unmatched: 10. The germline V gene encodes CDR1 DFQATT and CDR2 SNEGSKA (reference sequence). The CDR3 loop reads CSAHREDEPYEQYF. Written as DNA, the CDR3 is TGCAGTGCCCACCGGGAGGACGAGCCCTACGAGCAGTACTTC.

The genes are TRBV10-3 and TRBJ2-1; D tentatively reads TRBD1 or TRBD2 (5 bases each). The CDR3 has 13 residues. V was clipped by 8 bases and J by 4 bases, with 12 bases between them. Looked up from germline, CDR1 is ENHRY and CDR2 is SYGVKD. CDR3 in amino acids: CAIPGPNYNEQFF. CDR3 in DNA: TGTGCCATCCCGGGACCTAATTACAATGAGCAGTTCTTC.

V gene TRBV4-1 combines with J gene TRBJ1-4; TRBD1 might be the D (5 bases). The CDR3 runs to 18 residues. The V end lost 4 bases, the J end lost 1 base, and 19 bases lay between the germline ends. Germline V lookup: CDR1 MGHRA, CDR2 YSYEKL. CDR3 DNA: TGCGCCAGCAGCCTATCGAGGGACGGAAAAGGAACTAATGAAAAACTGTTTTTT. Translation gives CASSLSRDGKGTNEKLFF.

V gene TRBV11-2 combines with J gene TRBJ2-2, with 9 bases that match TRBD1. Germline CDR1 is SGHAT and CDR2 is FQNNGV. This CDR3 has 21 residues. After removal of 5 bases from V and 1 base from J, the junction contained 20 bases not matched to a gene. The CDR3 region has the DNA TGTGCCAGCAGCCCCAACCACTTACAGGGGGCGGGAGCGGGGAACACCGGGGAGCTGTTTTTT. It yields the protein CASSPNHLQGAGAGNTGELFF.

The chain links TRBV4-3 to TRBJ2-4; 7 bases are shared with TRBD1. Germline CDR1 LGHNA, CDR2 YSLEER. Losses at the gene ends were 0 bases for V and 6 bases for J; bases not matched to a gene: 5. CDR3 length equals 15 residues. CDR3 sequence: CASSQETGSINIQYF. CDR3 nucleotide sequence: TGCGCCAGCAGCCAAGAGACAGGGTCGATAAACATTCAGTACTTC.

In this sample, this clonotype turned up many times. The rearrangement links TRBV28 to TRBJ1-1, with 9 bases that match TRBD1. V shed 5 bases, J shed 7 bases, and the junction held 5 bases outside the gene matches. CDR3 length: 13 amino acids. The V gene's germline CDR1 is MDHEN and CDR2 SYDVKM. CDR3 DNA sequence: TGTGCCAGCAGTGACCCGGGACAGGGTGAAGCTTTCTTT. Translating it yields CASSDPGQGEAFF.

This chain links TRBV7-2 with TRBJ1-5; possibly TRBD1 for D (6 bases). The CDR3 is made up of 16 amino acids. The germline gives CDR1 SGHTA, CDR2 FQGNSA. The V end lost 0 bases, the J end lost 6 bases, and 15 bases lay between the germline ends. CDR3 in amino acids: CASSLAGGQISQPQHF. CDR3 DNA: TGTGCCAGCAGCTTAGCAGGAGGACAGATCAGTCAGCCCCAGCATTTT.

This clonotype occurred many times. The CDR3 DNA follows: TGTGCCAGCAGGTCGACAGGGGGCTGGGATCAGCCCCAGCATTTT. Its protein is CASRSTGGWDQPQHF. The gene calls are TRBV12-3 or TRBV12-4 and TRBJ1-5; TRBD1 agrees at 10 bases. The CDR3 has 15 residues. V lost 6 bases to trimming and J lost 5 bases; unmatched junction nucleotides: 7.

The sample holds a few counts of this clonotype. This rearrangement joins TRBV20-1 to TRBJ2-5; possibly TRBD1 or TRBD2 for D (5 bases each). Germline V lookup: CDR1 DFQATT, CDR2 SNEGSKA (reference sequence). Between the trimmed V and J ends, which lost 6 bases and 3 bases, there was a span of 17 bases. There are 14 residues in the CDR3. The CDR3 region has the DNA TGCAGTGCGACTCCGGGACGCGGAAAAGAGACCCAGTACTTC. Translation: CSATPGRGKETQYF.

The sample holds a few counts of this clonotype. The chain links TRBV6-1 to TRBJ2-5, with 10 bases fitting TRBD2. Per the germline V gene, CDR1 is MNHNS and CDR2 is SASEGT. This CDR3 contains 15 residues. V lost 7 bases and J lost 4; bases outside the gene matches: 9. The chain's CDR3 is CASNIAGGQGETQYF. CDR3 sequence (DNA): TGTGCCAGCAATATAGCGGGAGGCCAGGGAGAGACCCAGTACTTC.

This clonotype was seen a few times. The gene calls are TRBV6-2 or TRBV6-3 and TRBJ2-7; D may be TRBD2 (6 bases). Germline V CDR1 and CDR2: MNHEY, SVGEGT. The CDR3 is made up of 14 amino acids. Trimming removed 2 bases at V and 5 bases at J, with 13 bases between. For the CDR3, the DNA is TGTGCCAGCAGTTACCCAGGGACTCTAAACGAGCAGTACTTC. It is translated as CASSYPGTLNEQYF.

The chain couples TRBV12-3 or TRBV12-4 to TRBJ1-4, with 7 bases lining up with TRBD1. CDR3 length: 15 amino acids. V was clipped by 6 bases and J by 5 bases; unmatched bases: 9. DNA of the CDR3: TGTGCCAGCAGCCTAACCGGGACAGAGAATGAAAAACTGTTTTTT. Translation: CASSLTGTENEKLFF.

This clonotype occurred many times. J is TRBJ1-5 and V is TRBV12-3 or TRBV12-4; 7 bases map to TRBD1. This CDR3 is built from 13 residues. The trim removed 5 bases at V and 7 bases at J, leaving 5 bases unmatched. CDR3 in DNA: TGTGCCAGCAGTCCTAACAGGGGCCAGCCCCAGCATTTT. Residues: CASSPNRGQPQHF.

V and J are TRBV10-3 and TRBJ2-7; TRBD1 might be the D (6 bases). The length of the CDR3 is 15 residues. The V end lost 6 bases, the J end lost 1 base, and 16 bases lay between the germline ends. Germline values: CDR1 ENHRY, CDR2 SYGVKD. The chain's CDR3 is CAISYSGTQSYEQYF. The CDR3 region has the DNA TGTGCCATCAGCTACTCCGGGACACAATCCTACGAGCAGTACTTC.

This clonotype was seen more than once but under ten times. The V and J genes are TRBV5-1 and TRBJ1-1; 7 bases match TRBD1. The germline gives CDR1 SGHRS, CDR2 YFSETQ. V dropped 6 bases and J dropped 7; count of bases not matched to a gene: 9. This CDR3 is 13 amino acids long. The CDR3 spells CASIPEGAVEAFF. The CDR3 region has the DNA TGCGCCAGCATCCCCGAGGGGGCCGTTGAAGCTTTCTTT.

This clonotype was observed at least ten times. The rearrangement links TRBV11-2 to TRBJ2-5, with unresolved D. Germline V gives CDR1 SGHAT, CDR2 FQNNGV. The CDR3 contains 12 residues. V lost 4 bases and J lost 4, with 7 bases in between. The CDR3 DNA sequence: TGTGCCAGCAGCTCTTTCGGAGAGACCCAGTACTTC. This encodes CASSSFGETQYF.

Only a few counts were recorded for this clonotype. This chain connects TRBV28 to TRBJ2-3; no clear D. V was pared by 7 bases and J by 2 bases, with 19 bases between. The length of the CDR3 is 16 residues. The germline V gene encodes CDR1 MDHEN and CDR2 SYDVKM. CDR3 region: CASTSLGRPITDTQYF. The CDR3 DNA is TGTGCCAGCACGTCTTTAGGACGGCCAATCACAGATACGCAGTATTTT.

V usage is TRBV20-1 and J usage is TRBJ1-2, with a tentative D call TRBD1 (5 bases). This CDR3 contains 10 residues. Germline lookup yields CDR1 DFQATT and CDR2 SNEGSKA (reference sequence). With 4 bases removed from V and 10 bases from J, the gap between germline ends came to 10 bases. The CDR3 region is CSATDSTYTF. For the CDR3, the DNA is TGCAGTGCTACCGACAGCACCTACACCTTC.

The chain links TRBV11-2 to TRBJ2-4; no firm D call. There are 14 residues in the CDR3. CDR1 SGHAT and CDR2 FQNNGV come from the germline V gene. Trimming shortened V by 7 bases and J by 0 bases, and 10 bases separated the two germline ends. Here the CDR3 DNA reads TGTGCCAGCACCGTCGGGCTAGCCAAAAACATTCAGTACTTC. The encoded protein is CASTVGLAKNIQYF.

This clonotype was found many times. This chain's CDR3 is CASSLARSYEQYF. The DNA for the CDR3 is TGTGCCAGCAGCTTAGCCCGCTCCTACGAGCAGTACTTC. The rearrangement joins TRBV7-2 to TRBJ2-7; D remains ambiguous. Trimming cost V 0 bases and J 0 bases, with 3 bases left between them. Germline lookup yields CDR1 SGHTA and CDR2 FQGNSA. CDR3 length: 13 residues. Drawing the rest from reference TRBV7-2 and TRBJ2-7, the complete variable domain is GAGVSQSPSNKVTEKGKDVELRCDPISGHTALYWYRQSLGQGLEFLIYFQGNSAPDKSGLPSDRFSAERTGGSVSTLTIQRTQQEDSAVYLCASSLARSYEQYFGPGTRLTVT.

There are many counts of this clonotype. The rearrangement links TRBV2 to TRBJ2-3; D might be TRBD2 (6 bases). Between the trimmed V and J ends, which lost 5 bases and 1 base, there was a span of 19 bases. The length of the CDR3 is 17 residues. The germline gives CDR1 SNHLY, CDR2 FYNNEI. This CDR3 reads CASSPEGSGPRTDTQYF. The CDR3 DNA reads TGTGCCAGCAGTCCGGAGGGGTCAGGGCCCCGCACAGATACGCAGTATTTT. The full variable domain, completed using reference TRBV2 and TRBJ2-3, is EPEVTQTPSHQVTQMGQEVILRCVPISNHLYFYWYRQILGQKVEFLVSFYNNEISEKSEIFDDQFSVERPDGSNFTLKIRSTKLEDSAMYFCASSPEGSGPRTDTQYFGPGTRLTVL.

CDR3 coding DNA: TGTGCCAGCAGTGGGGATCTGGGGTATGGCTACACCTTC. Its protein product is CASSGDLGYGYTF. The genes are TRBV12-3 or TRBV12-4 and TRBJ1-2, with no clear D. The CDR3 is made up of 13 amino acids. Trimming cost V 5 bases and J 5 bases, with 12 bases left between them.

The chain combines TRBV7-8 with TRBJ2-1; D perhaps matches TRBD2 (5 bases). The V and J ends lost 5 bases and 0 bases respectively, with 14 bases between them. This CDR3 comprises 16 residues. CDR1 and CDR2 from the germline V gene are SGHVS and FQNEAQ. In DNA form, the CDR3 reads TGTGCCAGCAGCCTAGGTATTGGGAGCTCCTACAATGAGCAGTTCTTC. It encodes CASSLGIGSSYNEQFF.

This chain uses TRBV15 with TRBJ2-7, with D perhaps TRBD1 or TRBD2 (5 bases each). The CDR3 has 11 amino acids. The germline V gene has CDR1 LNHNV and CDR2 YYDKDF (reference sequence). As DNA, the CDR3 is TGTGTCCGCCACTGGGGGAACGAGCAGTACTTC. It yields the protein CVRHWGNEQYF.

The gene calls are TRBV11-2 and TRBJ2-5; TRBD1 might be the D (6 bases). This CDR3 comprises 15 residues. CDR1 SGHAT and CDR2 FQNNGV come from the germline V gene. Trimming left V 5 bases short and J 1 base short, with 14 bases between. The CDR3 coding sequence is TGTGCCAGCAGCAAACAGATAGGGGGCCAAGAGACCCAGTACTTC. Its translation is CASSKQIGGQETQYF.

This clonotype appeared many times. In DNA form, the CDR3 reads TGTGCCAGCAGTGAAGGGCAGGTTGGGTACGAGCAGTACTTC. This gives the protein CASSEGQVGYEQYF. This chain uses TRBV2 with TRBJ2-7; no firm D call. CDR1 SNHLY and CDR2 FYNNEI come from the germline V gene. V was pared by 1 base and J by 4 bases, with 11 bases between. This CDR3 has 14 amino acids.